The 18 T cell receptor beta chains below all came from one sample that was sequenced in a study of T cell changes during pregnancy in multiple sclerosis. The assay was immunoSEQ multiplex PCR, and TCRdb's table has in-frame clones only and misses some. The sample consists of 75,000 to 100,000 clones, around 92% of them appearing once. Sequenced material: peripheral blood, taken after pregnancy. Every receptor here comes from a female donor in good health, enrolled as a control in a pregnancy study.

V is TRBV28 and J is TRBJ2-7; 10 bases map to TRBD1. J gave up 5 bases and V 6 bases, and 10 bases lay outside the gene matches. Germline lookup yields CDR1 MDHEN and CDR2 SYDVKM. The CDR3 is made up of 15 amino acids. The CDR3 DNA reads TGTGCCAGCAGCGGTGAGGGGACAGGGGAAGACGAGCAGTACTTC. Translating gives CASSGEGTGEDEQYF.

V is TRBV9 and J is TRBJ2-2, with a tentative D call TRBD1 (5 bases). The CDR3 length is 15 residues. Germline CDR1 reads SGDLS; CDR2 reads YYNGEE. V lost 3 bases and J 1 base, leaving 10 bases between the germline ends. Here the CDR3 reads CASSGRQLNTGELFF. In DNA, the CDR3 is TGTGCCAGCAGCGGTCGACAGCTGAACACCGGGGAGCTGTTTTTT.

CDR3 sequence (DNA): TGTGCCACTAGGAGTTTTGCAGCGGGGAAGGGTGAGCAGTTCTTC. Its translation: CATRSFAAGKGEQFF. This sequence joins TRBV19 and TRBJ2-1; 7 bases fit TRBD2. The CDR3 totals 15 residues. CDR1 is LNHDA and CDR2 is SQIVND in the germline V gene (reference sequence). V dropped 10 bases and J dropped 9; count of bases not matched to a gene: 18.

The V gene is TRBV25-1, the J gene TRBJ2-3, with a tentative D call TRBD2 (5 bases). Deletions cut 0 bases from V and 4 bases from J, with 14 bases between. This CDR3 spans 16 amino acids. Looked up from germline, CDR1 is MGHDK and CDR2 is SYGVNS. CDR3 sequence reads: CASSEYPVRVADTQYF. CDR3 DNA: TGTGCCAGCAGTGAATACCCCGTGAGGGTGGCAGATACGCAGTATTTT.

This clone has a single count. V gene TRBV6-1 combines with J gene TRBJ2-2; the match to TRBD1 covers 9 bases. CDR3 length: 17 residues. V was pared by 4 bases and J by 4 bases, with 10 bases of the junction left unmatched. Germline V gives CDR1 MNHNS, CDR2 SASEGT. CDR3 sequence: CASSALQGARSTGELFF. CDR3 coding DNA: TGTGCCAGCAGTGCCTTACAGGGGGCGCGGAGCACCGGGGAGCTGTTTTTT.

This chain joins TRBV6-1 and TRBJ1-5; 9 bases agree with TRBD1. CDR3 length equals 14 residues. CDR1 is MNHNS and CDR2 is SASEGT in the germline V gene. J gave up 11 bases and V 6 bases, and 11 bases lay outside the gene matches. The CDR3, as DNA: TGTGCCAGCAGCCGGGACAGGGCCTTAAAGTCCCAGCATTTT. Translation gives CASSRDRALKSQHF.

The genes are TRBV28 and TRBJ2-7, with D perhaps matching TRBD1 (6 bases). CDR3 length: 15 amino acids. Germline V gene data show CDR1 as MDHEN and CDR2 as SYDVKM. The V and J ends lost 5 bases and 7 bases respectively, with 21 bases between them. This CDR3 is CASSRLVGQTREQYF. DNA for the CDR3: TGTGCCAGCAGTCGCTTAGTCGGACAGACCCGGGAGCAGTACTTC.

This clone appeared once. The chain has TRBV7-9 and TRBJ1-2, with 10 bases fitting TRBD1. The CDR3 is 17 residues long. V dropped 5 bases and J dropped 4; count of bases not matched to a gene: 13. Germline V gene data show CDR1 as SEHNR and CDR2 as FQNEAQ (reference sequence). CDR3 residues: CASSVPGQGFFGYGYTF. CDR3 DNA sequence: TGTGCCAGCAGCGTACCGGGACAGGGGTTCTTCGGCTATGGCTACACCTTC.

This clone has just a few counts. The V gene is TRBV9, the J gene TRBJ1-6, with 9 bases that match TRBD1. The CDR3 contains 16 residues. Germline V lookup: CDR1 SGDLS, CDR2 YYNGEE. Unmatched junction bases numbered 14, after V lost 6 bases and J lost 10 bases. The CDR3 nucleotides read TGTGCCAGCACTCCGGGACAGGGAAGAGTGGGATCACCCCTCCACTTT. This codes for CASTPGQGRVGSPLHF.

J is TRBJ2-7 and V is TRBV7-8, with 13 bases identical to TRBD2. The CDR3 is 16 amino acids. The J segment lost 0 bases and the V segment lost 4 bases, leaving 3 bases of the junction unmatched. Germline V lookup: CDR1 SGHVS, CDR2 FQNEAQ. CDR3: CASSSGLAGSSYEQYF. The CDR3 region has the DNA TGTGCCAGCAGCTCGGGACTAGCGGGGAGCTCCTACGAGCAGTACTTC.

V is TRBV21-1 and J is TRBJ2-7; TRBD1, the table's D call, lacks a check against the DNA. TRBV21-1 is a listed pseudogene. The CDR3 has 13 residues. As DNA, the CDR3 is TGTGCCAGCAGCAGGGACAGGGGGCGGCAGCAGTACTTC. Translated, it gives CASSRDRGRQQYF.

This chain links TRBV30 with TRBJ1-6; D unclear. The germline CDR1 and CDR2 sequences are GTSNPN and SVGIG (reference sequence). CDR3 length equals 15 residues. Trimming took 3 bases from V and 10 from J, leaving 19 bases between them. The CDR3 DNA sequence: TGTGCCTGGAGAGCTTCAACAGCGGTGGCGTCACCCCTCCACTTT. This encodes CAWRASTAVASPLHF.

DNA of the CDR3: TGTGCCAGCAGCTTGGGGCGGAATGGGTATAACACTGAAGCTTTCTTT. It is translated as CASSLGRNGYNTEAFF. This chain links TRBV5-8 with TRBJ1-1, with no clear D. V was shortened by 0 bases and J by 2 bases, with 14 bases between the two germline ends. This CDR3 region has 16 residues. The germline V gene encodes CDR1 SGHTS and CDR2 YDEGEE.

This clone has just a few counts. The V call is TRBV27, the J call TRBJ1-6; no clear D gene. The CDR3 covers 13 residues. Between the trimmed V and J ends, which lost 0 bases and 6 bases, there was a span of 3 bases. Germline loops: CDR1 MNHEY, CDR2 SMNVEV (reference sequence). CDR3 DNA: TGTGCCAGCAGTTTATCCATTAATTCACCCCTCCACTTT. Translation gives CASSLSINSPLHF.

The chain combines TRBV7-9 with TRBJ1-6, with D perhaps matching TRBD1 (6 bases). The V end lost 10 bases, the J end lost 5 bases, and 15 bases lay between the germline ends. The CDR3 consists of 14 residues. Germline CDR1 reads SEHNR; CDR2 reads FQNEAQ (reference sequence). CDR3: CAIRTGGDNSPLHF. CDR3 nucleotides: TGTGCCATTCGGACGGGGGGCGATAATTCACCCCTCCACTTT.

The J gene is TRBJ2-7, the V gene TRBV5-1; D is perhaps TRBD1 (5 bases). The germline V gene encodes CDR1 SGHRS and CDR2 YFSETQ. The CDR3 loop spans 13 amino acids. V was trimmed by 2 bases and J by 1 base, leaving 7 bases between them. For the CDR3, the DNA is TGCGCCAGCAGCTTAAGGGGTTCCTACGAGCAGTACTTC. It codes for CASSLRGSYEQYF.

In DNA form, the CDR3 reads TGTGCCAGCAGCGGGGGCGAGCGGGGGCCCTACAATGAGCAGTTCTTC. It is translated as CASSGGERGPYNEQFF. The V call is TRBV7-6, the J call TRBJ2-1; TRBD2 agrees at 8 bases. This CDR3 contains 16 residues. Germline trimming cut 5 bases from V and 2 bases from J; bases unmatched to any gene: 8. The V gene's germline CDR1 is SGHVS and CDR2 FNYEAQ.

The rearrangement links TRBV14 to TRBJ1-1, with D possibly TRBD1 on 6 matching bases. Germline lookup yields CDR1 SGHDN and CDR2 FVKESK. V was cut by 4 bases and J by 7 bases, with 13 bases left in between. CDR3 length: 13 amino acids. This CDR3 is CASSRRGLNEAFF. CDR3 nucleotide sequence: TGTGCCAGCAGCCGCAGGGGTTTGAATGAAGCTTTCTTT.